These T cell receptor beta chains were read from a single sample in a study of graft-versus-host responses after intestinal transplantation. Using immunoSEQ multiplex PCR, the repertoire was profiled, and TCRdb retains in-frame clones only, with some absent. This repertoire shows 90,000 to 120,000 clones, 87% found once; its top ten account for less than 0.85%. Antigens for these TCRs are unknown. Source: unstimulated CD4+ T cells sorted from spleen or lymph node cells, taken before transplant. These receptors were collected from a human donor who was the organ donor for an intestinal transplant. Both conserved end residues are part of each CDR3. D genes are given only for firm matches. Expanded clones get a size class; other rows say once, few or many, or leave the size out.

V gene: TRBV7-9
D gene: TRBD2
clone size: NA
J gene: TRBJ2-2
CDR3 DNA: TGTGCCAGCAGCTTTAGCGGGAGAGGGAACACCGGGGAGCTGTTTTTT
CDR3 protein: CASSFSGRGNTGELFF

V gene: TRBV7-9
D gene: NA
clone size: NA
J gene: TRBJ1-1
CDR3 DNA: TGTGCCAGCAGACAGGACACCTTCACTGAAGCTTTCTTT
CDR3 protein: CASRQDTFTEAFF

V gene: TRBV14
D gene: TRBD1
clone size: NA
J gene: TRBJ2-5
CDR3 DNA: TGTGCCAGCAGCCAAGATACAGGGGCTCCGTGGCAAGAGACCCAGTACTTC
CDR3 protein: CASSQDTGAPWQETQYF

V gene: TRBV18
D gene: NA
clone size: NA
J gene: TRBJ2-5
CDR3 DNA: TGTGCCAGCTCACCACCGCAGTTAGAGACCCAGTACTTC
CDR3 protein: CASSPPQLETQYF

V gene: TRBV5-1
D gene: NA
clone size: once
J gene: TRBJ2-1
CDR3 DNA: TGCGCCAGCAGCTTGAGCCCAACCTGGCCCTACAATGAGCAGTTCTTC
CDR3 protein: CASSLSPTWPYNEQFF

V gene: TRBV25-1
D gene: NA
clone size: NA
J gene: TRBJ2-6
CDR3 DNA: TGTGCCAGCAGTGAATTGGGGTCTGGGGCCAACGTCCTGACTTTC
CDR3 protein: CASSELGSGANVLTF

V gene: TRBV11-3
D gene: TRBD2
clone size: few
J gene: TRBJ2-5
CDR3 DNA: TGTGCCAGCAGCTTAGCGGGGGGGTACCAAGAGACCCAGTACTTC
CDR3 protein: CASSLAGGYQETQYF

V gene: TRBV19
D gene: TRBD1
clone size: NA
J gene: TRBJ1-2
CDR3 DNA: TGTGCCAGTAGCAAACAGGGGGCGCCGGGCTATGGCTACACCTTC
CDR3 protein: CASSKQGAPGYGYTF

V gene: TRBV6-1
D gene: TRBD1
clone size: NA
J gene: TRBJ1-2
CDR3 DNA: TGTGCCAGCAGACTTACCGGGACAGGGAGCGGCTACACCTTC
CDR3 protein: CASRLTGTGSGYTF

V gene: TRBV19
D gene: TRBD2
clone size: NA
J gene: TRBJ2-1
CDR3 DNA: TGTGCCAGTAGAGCGGCGCGGGGGTCCTACAATGAGCAGTTCTTC
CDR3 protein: CASRAARGSYNEQFF